This TCR beta chain was sequenced in a study of blood T cell repertoires in COVID-19 (dated by TCRdb to 2020 to 2022). Notes on the research overall: Samples from collaborators originated in the United States, Italy and Spain and spanned both the acute and convalescent phases of COVID-19. The prospective study material was composed of cDNA or gDNA derived from T cells, B-cell-depleted T cells, or PBMCs. The dataset comprised deeply sampled blood TCRbeta repertoires from subjects exposed to, actively infected with, or recovered from COVID-19. The repertoires were released in a freely available public database intended as a resource for research on the immune response to SARS-CoV-2. The samples were drawn from two sources: the first 160 participants of the ongoing ImmuneRACE study, and fewer than 1,500 subjects contributed by 6 global collaborators. A de-identified subject ID, COVID-19 status, age in years and sex were almost always included in the sample metadata. Where available, HLA class I and class II types were taken from metadata supplied by the sample provider and were not determined by assay-based typing.

Findings and caveats that apply to the study as a whole: How much clinical and demographic metadata was included differed by source and by participant, and the metadata was provided uncurated.

TCRbeta CDR3 regions were amplified from genomic DNA using the immunoSEQ Assay, a bias-controlled multiplex PCR. Regarding the original processing steps: Nucleated cell counts per sample were estimated from amplification of reference gene primers within the assay. To quantify the absolute abundance of each unique TCRbeta CDR3 rearrangement, sequence reads were collapsed and filtered. For each sample, productive Simpson clonality was calculated by taking the square root of Simpson's diversity index across productive rearrangements. Not all clones reach the TCRdb copy of this immuneACCESS table, which keeps in-frame sequences only. Checked studies attribute under half of the gap to unresolved V genes and leave the rest unexplained. That table gives V, J and clone size, and the DNA gave D and trimming. Within this sample are over 120,000 clones, with 70% to 90% of them counted one time only. The ten largest make up approximately 4.5% of the sample.

Note on this clone: Its cognate antigen has yet to be identified. Base qualities are missing; no much larger clone stands one base away.

In the prospective study, participants were roughly 18 to 95 years old, resided in under 30 geographic areas of the United States, and were enrolled through a virtual design. In the prospective study, cohorts were assigned on the basis of participant-reported clinical history obtained from a screening survey and a study questionnaire. ImmuneRACE Cohort 3 recovered participants were defined by two consecutive negative NP/OP PCR tests, healthcare professional clearance, or symptom resolution. Mobile phlebotomists in the prospective study collected whole blood, serum and a nasopharyngeal or oropharyngeal swab from every participant. Prospective study participants could optionally give additional blood draws and questionnaires over a roughly two-month period. Before DNA extraction, blood samples from the prospective study were shipped at room temperature or frozen. Taken from the germline V gene, the CDR1 and CDR2 loops are MNHEY and SVGAGI. From cysteine to phenylalanine, the CDR3 is 15 amino acids long. Only the CDR3 DNA is retained, 45 bases long and in frame from the first base. Cut back by 5 bases and 3 bases, the V and J ends lie 16 bases apart.

The specimen was PBMCs or T cells enriched from blood (not recorded which). The sequence was collected from a middle-aged man who had recovered from COVID-19. In this chain, TRBV6-5 is recombined with TRBJ2-5; perhaps TRBD1 is the D gene, with 7 bases matching. The CDR3 in this case is CASSPQDRTKETQYF. The DNA reads TGTGCCAGCAGTCCGCAGGACAGGACTAAAGAGACCCAGTACTTC.